This T cell receptor (beta chain) emerged from a study of spatial heterogeneity in lung cancer. Looking at the study overall: The study consistently detected more beta-chain than alpha-chain sequences.

The time point here: sample taken at primary tumor resection. Samples came from some 71 TRACERx patients with untreated early-stage lung cancer. Tumor, nontumor lung or frozen PBMC supplied whole RNA that was sequenced unsorted. MiXCR was run by TCRdb on the 5' RACE reads, yielding one entry per CDR3 protein. This sample has about 40,000 distinct CDR3 sequences, with approximately 5.2% found just once. This clonotype has ten or more counts. The CDR3 extends over 9 amino acids. The source material was PBMCs, sampled at surgery. This sequence originates from a female donor with early-stage non-small cell lung cancer. The chain is built from TRBV21-1 and TRBJ2-1. TRBV21-1 is recorded as a pseudogene. CDR3 nucleotides: TGTGCCAGCAGCATAGAGCAGTTCTTC. It translates to CASSIEQFF.